This entry concerns a single T cell receptor (beta chain). Its antigen is still unknown. CDR1 SEHNR and CDR2 FQNEAQ come from the germline V gene (reference sequence). The CDR3 runs to 16 residues. With 5 bases clipped from V and 5 bases from J, the junction kept 11 bases outside the gene matches. TCRdb keeps only in-frame clones here, not all; method: immunoSEQ multiplex PCR. This table has about 120,000 clones, 85% to 95% appearing once. This record comes from a study of OX40 agonist ivuxolimab in advanced cancers. For the study at large: Partial responses, seen in three patients, involved one hepatocellular carcinoma and two cutaneous melanomas.

Overall study results and limits: It was also the case that some nonresponders had low normalized T-cell clonal expansion.

This receptor was obtained from an adult with an advanced solid tumor such as melanoma, head and neck, liver or kidney cancer. Sequencing used CD4+ or CD8+ T cells sorted from blood, obtained in a trial of the OX40 agonist ivuxolimab. The V call is TRBV7-9, the J call TRBJ2-5; 10 nucleotides match TRBD1. The CDR3 loop is CASSPRDRGRGETQYF. The CDR3 DNA reads as TGTGCCAGCAGCCCCCGTGACAGGGGGCGGGGGGAGACCCAGTACTTC.